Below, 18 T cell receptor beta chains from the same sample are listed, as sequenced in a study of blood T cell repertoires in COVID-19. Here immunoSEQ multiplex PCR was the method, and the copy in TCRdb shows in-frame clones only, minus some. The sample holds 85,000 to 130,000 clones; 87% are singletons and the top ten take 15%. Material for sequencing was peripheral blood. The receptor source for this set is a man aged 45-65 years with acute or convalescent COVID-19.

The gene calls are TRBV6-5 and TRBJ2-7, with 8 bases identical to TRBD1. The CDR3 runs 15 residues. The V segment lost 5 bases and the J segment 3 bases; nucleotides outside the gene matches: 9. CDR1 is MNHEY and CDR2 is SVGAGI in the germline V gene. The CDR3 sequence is CASSRRDRRYYEQYF. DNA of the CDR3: TGTGCCAGCAGTCGACGGGACAGGCGATACTACGAGCAGTACTTC.

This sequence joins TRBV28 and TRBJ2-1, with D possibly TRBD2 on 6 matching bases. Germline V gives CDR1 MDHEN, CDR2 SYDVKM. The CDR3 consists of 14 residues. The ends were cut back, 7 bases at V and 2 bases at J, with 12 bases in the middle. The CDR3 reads CASTPGGAYNEQFF. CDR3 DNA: TGTGCCAGCACTCCCGGAGGGGCCTACAATGAGCAGTTCTTC. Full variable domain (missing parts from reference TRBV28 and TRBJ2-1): DVKVTQSSRYLVKRTGEKVFLECVQDMDHENMFWYRQDPGLGLRLIYFSYDVKMKEKGDIPEGYSVSREKKERFSLILESASTNQTSMYLCASTPGGAYNEQFFGPGTRLTVL.

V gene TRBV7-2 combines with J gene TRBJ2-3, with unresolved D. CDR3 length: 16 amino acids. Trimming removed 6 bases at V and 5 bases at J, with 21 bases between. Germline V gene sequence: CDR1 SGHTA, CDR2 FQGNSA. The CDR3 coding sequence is TGTGCCAGCAGTTCCCGTGGAGATAAGGAGCGAGATACGCAGTATTTT. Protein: CASSSRGDKERDTQYF.

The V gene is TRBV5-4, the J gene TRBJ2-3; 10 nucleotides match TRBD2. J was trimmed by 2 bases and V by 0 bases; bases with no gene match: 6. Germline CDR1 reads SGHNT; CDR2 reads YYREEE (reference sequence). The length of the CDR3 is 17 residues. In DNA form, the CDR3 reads TGTGCCAGCAGCTTGGGGGCCACTAGCGGGGTCACAGATACGCAGTATTTT. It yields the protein CASSLGATSGVTDTQYF.

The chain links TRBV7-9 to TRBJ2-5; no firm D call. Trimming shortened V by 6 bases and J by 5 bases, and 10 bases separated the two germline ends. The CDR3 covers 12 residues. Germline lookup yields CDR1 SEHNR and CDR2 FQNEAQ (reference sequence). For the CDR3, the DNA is TGTGCCAGCAGGGATATCGGGGAGACCCAGTACTTC. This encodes CASRDIGETQYF. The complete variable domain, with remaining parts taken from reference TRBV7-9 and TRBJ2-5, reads DTGVSQNPRHKITKRGQNVTFRCDPISEHNRLYWYRQTLGQGPEFLTYFQNEAQLEKSRLLSDRFSAERPKGSFSTLEIQRTEQGDSAMYLCASRDIGETQYFGPGTRLLVL.

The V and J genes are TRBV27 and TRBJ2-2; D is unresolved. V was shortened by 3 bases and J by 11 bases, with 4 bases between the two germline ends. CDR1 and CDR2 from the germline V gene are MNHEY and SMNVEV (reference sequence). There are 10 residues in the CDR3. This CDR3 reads CASSFPELFF. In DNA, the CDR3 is TGTGCCAGCAGTTTCCCTGAGCTGTTTTTT.

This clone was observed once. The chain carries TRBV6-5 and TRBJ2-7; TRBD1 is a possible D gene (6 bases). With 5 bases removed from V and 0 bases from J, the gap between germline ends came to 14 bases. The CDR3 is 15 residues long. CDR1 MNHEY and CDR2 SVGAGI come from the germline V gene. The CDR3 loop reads CASSPLDRSSYEQYF. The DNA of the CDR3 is TGTGCCAGCAGTCCTTTGGACAGAAGCTCCTACGAGCAGTACTTC.

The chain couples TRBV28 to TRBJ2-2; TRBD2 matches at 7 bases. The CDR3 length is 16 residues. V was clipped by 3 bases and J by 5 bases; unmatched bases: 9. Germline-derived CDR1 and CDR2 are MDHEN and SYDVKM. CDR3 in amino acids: CASSFGLDRRTGELFF. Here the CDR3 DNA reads TGTGCCAGCAGTTTTGGACTAGACCGTCGGACCGGGGAGCTGTTTTTT.

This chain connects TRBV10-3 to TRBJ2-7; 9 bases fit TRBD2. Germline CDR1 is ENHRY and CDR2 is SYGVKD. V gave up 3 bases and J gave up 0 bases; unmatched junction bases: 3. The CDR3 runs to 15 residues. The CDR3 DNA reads TGTGCCATCAGTGAAAGCGGGAGGAGCTCCTACGAGCAGTACTTC. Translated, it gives CAISESGRSSYEQYF.

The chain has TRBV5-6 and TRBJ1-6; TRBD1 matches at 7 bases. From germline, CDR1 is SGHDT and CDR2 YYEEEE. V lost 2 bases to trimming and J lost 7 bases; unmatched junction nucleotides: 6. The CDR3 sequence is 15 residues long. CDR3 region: CASSFAGTANSPLHF. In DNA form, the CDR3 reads TGTGCCAGCAGCTTCGCCGGGACAGCCAATTCACCCCTCCACTTT.

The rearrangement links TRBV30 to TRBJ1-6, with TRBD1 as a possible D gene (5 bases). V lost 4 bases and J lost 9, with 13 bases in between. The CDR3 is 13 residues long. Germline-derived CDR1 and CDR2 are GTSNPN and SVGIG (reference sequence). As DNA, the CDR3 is TGTGCCTGGAAGGGGCCGGTTGTTTCACCCCTCCACTTT. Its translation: CAWKGPVVSPLHF.

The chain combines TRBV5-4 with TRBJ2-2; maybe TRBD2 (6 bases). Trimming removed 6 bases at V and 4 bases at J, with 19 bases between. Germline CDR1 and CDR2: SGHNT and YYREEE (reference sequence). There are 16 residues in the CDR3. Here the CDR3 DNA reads TGTGCCAGCACCCCGAGCGGGCCGCGAGGCACCGGGGAGCTGTTTTTT. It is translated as CASTPSGPRGTGELFF.

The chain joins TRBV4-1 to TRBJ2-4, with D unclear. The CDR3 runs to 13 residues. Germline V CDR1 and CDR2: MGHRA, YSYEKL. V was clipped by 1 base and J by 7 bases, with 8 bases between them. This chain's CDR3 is CASSQGRWNIQYF. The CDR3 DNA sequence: TGCGCCAGCAGCCAAGGCAGGTGGAACATTCAGTACTTC.

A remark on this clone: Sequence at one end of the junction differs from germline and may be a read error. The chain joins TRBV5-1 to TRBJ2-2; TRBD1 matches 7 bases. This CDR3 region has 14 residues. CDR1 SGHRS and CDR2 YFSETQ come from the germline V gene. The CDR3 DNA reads TGCGCCAGCACGGAACAGGGGAACAGCGGGGAGCTGTTTTTT. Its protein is CASTEQGNSGELFF. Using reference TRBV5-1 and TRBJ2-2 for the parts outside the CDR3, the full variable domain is KAGVTQTPRYLIKTRGQQVTLSCSPISGHRSVSWYQQTPGQGLQFLFEYFSETQRNKGNFPGRFSGRQFSNSRSEMNVSTLELGDSALYLCASTEQGNSGELFFGEGSRLTVL.

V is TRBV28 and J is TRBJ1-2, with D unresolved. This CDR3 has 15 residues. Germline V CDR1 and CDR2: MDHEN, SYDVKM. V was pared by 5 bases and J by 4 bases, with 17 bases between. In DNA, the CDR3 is TGTGCCAGCAGTCCGAAATCCTACTCGGGCTATGGCTACACCTTC. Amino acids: CASSPKSYSGYGYTF.

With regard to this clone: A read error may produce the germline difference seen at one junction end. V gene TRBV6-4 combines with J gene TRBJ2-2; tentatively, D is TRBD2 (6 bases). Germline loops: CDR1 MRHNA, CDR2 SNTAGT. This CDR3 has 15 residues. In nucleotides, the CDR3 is TGTGCCAGCAGTCGGGAGTCCCCGAAGACCGGGGAGCTGTTTTTT. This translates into CASSRESPKTGELFF.

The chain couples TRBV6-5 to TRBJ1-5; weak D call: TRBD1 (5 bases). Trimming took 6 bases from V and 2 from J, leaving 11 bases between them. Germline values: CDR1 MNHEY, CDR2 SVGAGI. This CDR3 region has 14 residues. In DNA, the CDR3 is TGTGCCAGCAGAGCTACAGGTGGCAATCAGCCCCAGCATTTT. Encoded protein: CASRATGGNQPQHF.

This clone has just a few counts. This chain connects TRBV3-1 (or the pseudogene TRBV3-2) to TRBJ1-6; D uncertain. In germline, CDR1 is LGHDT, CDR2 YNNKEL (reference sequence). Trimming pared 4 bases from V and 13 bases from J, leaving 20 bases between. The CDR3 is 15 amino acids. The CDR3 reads CASSPTLDWSYPLHF. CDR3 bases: TGTGCCAGCAGCCCAACCCTGGACTGGAGTTATCCCCTCCACTTT.